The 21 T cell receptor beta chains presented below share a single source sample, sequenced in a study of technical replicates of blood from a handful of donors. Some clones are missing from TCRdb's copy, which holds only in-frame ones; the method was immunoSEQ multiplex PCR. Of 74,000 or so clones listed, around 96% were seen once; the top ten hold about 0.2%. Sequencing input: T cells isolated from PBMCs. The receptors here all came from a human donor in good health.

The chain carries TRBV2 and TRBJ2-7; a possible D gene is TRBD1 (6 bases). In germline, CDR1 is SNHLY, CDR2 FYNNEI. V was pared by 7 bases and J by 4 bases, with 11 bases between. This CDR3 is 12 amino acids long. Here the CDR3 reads CASTGQRYEQYF. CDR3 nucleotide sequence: TGTGCCAGCACCGGACAGCGGTACGAGCAGTACTTC.

CDR3 residues: CASRDRVGRNTEAFF. The CDR3 DNA reads TGTGCCAGTCGGGACAGGGTAGGGAGGAACACTGAAGCTTTCTTT. This chain joins TRBV6-1 and TRBJ1-1; 9 nucleotides align to TRBD1. CDR1 and CDR2 (germline): MNHNS, SASEGT. Trimming took 9 bases from V and 1 from J; bases not matched to a gene: 9. CDR3 length: 15 amino acids.

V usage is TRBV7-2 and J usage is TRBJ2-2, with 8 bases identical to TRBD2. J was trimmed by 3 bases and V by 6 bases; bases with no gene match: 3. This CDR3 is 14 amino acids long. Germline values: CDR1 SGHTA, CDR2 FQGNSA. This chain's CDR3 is CASSGGGYTGELFF. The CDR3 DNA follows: TGTGCCAGCAGTGGCGGGGGGTACACCGGGGAGCTGTTTTTT.

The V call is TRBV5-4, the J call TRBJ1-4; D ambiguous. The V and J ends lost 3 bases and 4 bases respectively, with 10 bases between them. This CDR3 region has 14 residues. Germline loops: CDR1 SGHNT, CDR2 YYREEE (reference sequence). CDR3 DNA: TGTGCCAGCAGCTCCAAGGGAGATAATGAAAAACTGTTTTTT. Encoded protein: CASSSKGDNEKLFF.

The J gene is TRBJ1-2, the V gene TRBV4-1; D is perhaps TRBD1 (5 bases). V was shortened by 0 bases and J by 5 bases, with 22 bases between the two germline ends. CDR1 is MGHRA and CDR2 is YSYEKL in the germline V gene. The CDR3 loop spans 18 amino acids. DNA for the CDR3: TGCGCCAGCAGCCAAGATTGGCGGGCCAGCGGGGGAGGTTATGGCTACACCTTC. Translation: CASSQDWRASGGGYGYTF.

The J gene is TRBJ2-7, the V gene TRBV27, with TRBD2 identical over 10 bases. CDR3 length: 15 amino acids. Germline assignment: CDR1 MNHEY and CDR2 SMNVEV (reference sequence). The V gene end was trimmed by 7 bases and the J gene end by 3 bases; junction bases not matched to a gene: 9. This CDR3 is CASTGAGGPFYEQYF. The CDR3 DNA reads TGTGCCAGCACCGGAGCGGGAGGGCCTTTCTACGAGCAGTACTTC.

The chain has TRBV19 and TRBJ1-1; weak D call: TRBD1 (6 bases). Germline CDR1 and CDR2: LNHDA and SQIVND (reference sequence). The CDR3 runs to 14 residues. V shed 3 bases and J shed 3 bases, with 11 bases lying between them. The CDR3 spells CASSIRGGDTEAFF. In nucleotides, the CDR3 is TGTGCCAGTAGTATCAGGGGAGGGGACACTGAAGCTTTCTTT.

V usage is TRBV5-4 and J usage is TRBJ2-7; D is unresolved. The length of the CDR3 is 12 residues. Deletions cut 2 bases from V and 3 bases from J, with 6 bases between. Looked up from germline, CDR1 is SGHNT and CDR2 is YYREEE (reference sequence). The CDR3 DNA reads TGTGCCAGCAGCTTTCAACACTACGAGCAGTACTTC. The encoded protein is CASSFQHYEQYF.

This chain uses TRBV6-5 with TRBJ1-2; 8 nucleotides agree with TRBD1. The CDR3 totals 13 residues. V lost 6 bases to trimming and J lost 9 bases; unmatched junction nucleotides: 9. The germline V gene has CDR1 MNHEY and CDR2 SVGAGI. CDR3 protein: CASSGTTGERYTF. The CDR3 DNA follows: TGTGCCAGCAGCGGCACGACAGGGGAACGCTACACCTTC.

Here the CDR3 DNA reads TGTGCTAGTACGGGCGGGCCCCAAGAGACCCAGTACTTC. This sequence encodes CASTGGPQETQYF. V and J are TRBV12-5 and TRBJ2-5, with a weak D call TRBD2 (5 bases). Trimming took 8 bases from V and 1 from J, leaving 11 bases between them. The CDR3 runs to 13 residues. Germline CDR1 is LGHNT and CDR2 is FRNRAP.

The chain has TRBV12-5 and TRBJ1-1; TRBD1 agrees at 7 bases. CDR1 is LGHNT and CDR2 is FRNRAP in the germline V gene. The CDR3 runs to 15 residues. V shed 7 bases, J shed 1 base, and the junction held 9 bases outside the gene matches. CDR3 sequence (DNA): TGTGCTAGTGCTAATGGACAGGCTAGGAACACTGAAGCTTTCTTT. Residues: CASANGQARNTEAFF. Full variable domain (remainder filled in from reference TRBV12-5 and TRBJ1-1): DARVTQTPRHKVTEMGQEVTMRCQPILGHNTVFWYRQTMMQGLELLAYFRNRAPLDDSGMPKDRFSAEMPDATLATLKIQPSEPRDSAVYFCASANGQARNTEAFFGQGTRLTVV.

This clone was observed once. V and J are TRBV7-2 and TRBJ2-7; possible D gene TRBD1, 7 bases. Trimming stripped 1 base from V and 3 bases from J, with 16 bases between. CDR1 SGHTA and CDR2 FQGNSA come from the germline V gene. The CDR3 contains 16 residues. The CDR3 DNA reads TGTGCCAGCAGCTTAGGGGGGGCCAGGGGGTACTACGAGCAGTACTTC. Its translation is CASSLGGARGYYEQYF.

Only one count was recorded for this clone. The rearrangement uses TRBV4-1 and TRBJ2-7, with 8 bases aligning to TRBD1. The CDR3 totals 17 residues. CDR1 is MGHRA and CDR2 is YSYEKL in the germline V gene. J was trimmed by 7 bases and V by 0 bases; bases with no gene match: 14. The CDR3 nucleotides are TGCGCCAGCAGCCAAGATTCGCAACCGACAGGGGTCTGGGAGCAGTACTTC. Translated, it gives CASSQDSQPTGVWEQYF.

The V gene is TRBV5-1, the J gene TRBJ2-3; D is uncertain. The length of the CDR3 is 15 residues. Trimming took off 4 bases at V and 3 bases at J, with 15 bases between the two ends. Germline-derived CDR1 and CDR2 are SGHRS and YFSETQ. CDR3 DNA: TGCGCCAGCAGCGACGGGTTGCGGAGTACAGATACGCAGTATTTT. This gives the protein CASSDGLRSTDTQYF.

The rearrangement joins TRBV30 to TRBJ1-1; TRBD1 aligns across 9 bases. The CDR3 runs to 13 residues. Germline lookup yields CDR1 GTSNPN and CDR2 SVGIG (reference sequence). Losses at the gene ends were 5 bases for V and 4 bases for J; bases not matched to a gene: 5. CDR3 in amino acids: CAWGTGLGTEAFF. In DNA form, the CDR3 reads TGTGCCTGGGGGACAGGGCTGGGCACTGAAGCTTTCTTT.

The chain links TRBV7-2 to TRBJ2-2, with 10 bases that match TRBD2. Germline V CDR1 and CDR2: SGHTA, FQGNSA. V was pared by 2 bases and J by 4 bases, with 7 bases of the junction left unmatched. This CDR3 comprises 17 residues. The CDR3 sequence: CASSLRAGGPSTGELFF. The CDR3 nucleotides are TGTGCCAGCAGCTTAAGAGCGGGAGGGCCGAGCACCGGGGAGCTGTTTTTT.

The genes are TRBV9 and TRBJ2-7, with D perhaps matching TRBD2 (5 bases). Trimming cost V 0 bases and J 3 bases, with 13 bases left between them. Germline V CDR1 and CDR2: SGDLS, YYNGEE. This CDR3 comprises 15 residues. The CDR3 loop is CASSVEPAAHYEQYF. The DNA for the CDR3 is TGTGCCAGCAGCGTAGAGCCAGCGGCCCACTACGAGCAGTACTTC.

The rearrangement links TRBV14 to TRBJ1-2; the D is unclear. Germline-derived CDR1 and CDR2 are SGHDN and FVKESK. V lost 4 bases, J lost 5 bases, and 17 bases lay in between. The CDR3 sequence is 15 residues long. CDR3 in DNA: TGTGCCAGCAGCCCCTATCGCGGGATGGATTATGGCTACACCTTC. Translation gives CASSPYRGMDYGYTF.

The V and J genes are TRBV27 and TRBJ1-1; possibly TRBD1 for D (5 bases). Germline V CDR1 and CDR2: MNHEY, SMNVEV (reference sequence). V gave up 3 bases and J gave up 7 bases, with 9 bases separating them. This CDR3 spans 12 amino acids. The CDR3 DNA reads TGTGCCAGCAGTTTTTCAGGGAATGAAGCTTTCTTT. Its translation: CASSFSGNEAFF.

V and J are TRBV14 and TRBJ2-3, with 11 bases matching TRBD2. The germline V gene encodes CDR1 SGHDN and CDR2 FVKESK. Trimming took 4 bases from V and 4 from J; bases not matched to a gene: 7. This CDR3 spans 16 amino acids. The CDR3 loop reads CASSPLAGAFADTQYF. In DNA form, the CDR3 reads TGTGCCAGCAGCCCACTAGCGGGAGCCTTCGCAGATACGCAGTATTTT.

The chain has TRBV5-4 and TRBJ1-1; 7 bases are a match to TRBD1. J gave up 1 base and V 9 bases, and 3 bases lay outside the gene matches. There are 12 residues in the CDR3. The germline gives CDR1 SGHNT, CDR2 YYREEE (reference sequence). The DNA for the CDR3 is TGTGCCACTACAGGGGAGAACACTGAAGCTTTCTTT. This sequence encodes CATTGENTEAFF. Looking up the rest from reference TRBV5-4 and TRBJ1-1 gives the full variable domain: ETGVTQSPTHLIKTRGQQVTLRCSSQSGHNTVSWYQQALGQGPQFIFQYYREEENGRGNFPPRFSGLQFPNYSSELNVNALELDDSALYLCATTGENTEAFFGQGTRLTVV.